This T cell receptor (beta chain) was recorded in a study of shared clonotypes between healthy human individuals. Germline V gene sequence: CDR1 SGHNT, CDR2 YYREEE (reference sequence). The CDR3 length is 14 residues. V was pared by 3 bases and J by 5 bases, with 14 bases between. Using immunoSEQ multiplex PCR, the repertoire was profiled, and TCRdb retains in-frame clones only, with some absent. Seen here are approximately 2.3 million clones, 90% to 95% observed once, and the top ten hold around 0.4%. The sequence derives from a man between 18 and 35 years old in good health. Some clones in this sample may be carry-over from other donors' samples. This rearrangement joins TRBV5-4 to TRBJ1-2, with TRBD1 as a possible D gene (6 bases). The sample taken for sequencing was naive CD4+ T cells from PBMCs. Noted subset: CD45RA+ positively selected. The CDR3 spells CASSSATGNYGYTF. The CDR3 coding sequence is TGTGCCAGCAGCTCCGCGACAGGAAATTATGGCTACACCTTC.